This TCR beta chain came from a study of T cell responses to AZD1222 COVID-19 vaccine. This clone was seen once. Its antigen remains unknown. Overall study findings and caveats: Clonal diversity was possibly underestimated, and white British individuals and females predominated among donors. Spike-specific TCR breadth and depth rose after two AZD1222 doses.

Assay used: immunoSEQ multiplex PCR; TCRdb lists only in-frame clones, some missing. The sample carries around 91,000 clones, roughly 92% recorded once. CDR1 and CDR2 (germline): LGHDT, YNNKEL (reference sequence). V was clipped by 1 base and J by 1 base; unmatched bases: 7. This CDR3 region has 17 residues. This specimen was peripheral blood, taken 28 days after the second AZD1222 dose. The TCR comes from an adult who received the AZD1222 COVID-19 vaccine. V usage is TRBV3-1 (or the pseudogene TRBV3-2) and J usage is TRBJ2-3, with 8 positions matching TRBD2. The CDR3 bases are TGTGCCAGCAGCCAAGCGGGAGGGCTTTGGGGCACAGATACGCAGTATTTT. It is translated as CASSQAGGLWGTDTQYF.